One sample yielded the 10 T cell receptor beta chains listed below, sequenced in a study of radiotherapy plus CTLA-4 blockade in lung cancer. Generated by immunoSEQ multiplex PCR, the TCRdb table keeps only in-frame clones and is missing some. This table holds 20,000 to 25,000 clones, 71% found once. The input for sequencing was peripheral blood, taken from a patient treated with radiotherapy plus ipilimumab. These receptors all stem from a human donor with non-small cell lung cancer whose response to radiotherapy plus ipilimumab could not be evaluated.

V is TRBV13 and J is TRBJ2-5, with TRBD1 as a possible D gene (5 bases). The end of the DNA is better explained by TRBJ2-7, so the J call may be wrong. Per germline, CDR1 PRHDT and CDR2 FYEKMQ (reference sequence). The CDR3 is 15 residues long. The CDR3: CASSPSRVSSYEQYF. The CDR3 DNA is TGTGCCAGCAGCCCCTCCAGGGTATCATCCTACGAGCAGTACTTC.

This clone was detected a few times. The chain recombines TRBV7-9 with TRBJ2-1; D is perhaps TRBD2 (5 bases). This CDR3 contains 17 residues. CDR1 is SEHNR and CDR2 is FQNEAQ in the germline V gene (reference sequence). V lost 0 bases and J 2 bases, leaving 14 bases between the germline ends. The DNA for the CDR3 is TGTGCCAGCAGCTTAGCTGGGAGCCGGCGAGCCTACAATGAGCAGTTCTTC. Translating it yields CASSLAGSRRAYNEQFF.

The chain's CDR3 is CASSSLDRGRTGNTIYF. In DNA, the CDR3 is TGTGCCAGCAGCTCACTGGACAGGGGAAGGACTGGAAACACCATATATTTT. The chain combines TRBV5-6 with TRBJ1-3; 9 bases are shared with TRBD1. CDR1 SGHDT and CDR2 YYEEEE come from the germline V gene. There are 17 residues in the CDR3. V lost 3 bases to trimming and J lost 2 bases; unmatched junction nucleotides: 9.

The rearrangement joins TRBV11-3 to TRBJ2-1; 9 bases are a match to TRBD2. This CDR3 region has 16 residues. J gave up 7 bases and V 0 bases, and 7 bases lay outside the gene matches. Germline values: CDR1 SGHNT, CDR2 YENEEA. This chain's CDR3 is CASSLEAAGGWNEQFF. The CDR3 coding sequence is TGTGCCAGCAGCTTAGAGGCGGCGGGAGGGTGGAATGAGCAGTTCTTC.

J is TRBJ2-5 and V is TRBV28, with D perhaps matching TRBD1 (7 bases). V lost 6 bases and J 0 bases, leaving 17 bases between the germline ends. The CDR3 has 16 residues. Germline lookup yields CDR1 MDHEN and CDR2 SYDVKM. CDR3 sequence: CASRYNRGLYQETQYF. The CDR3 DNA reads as TGTGCCAGCAGGTATAACAGGGGACTGTACCAAGAGACCCAGTACTTC.

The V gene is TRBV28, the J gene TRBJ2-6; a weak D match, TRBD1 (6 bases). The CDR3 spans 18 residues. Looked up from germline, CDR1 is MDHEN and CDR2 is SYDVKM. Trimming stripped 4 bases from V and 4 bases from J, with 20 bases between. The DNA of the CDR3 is TGTGCCAGCAGTTCGGGGACCTCAGGGGCACGGGGGGCCAACGTCCTGACTTTC. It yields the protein CASSSGTSGARGANVLTF.

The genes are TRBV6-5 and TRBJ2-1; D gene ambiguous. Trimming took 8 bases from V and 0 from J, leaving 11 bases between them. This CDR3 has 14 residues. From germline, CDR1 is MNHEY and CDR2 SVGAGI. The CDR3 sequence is CASSPMSSYNEQFF. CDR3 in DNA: TGTGCCAGCTCGCCGATGAGCTCCTACAATGAGCAGTTCTTC.

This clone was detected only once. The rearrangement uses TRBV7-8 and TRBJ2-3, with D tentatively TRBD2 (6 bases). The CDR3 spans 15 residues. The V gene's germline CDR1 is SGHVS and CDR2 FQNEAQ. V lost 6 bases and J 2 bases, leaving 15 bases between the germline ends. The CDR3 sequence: CASRKRDFDTDTQYF. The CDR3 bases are TGTGCCAGCAGGAAAAGGGACTTCGACACAGATACGCAGTATTTT. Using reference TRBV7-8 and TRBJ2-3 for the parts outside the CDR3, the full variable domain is GAGVSQSPRYKVAKRGQDVALRCDPISGHVSLFWYQQALGQGPEFLTYFQNEAQLDKSGLPSDRFFAERPEGSVSTLKIQRTQQEDSAVYLCASRKRDFDTDTQYFGPGTRLTVL.

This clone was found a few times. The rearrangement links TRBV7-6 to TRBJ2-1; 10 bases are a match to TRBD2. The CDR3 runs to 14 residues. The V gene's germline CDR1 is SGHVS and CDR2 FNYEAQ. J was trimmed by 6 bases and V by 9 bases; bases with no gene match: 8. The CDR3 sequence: CARLAGVYCNEQFF. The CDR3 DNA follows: TGTGCCAGGCTAGCGGGAGTTTATTGCAATGAGCAGTTCTTC.

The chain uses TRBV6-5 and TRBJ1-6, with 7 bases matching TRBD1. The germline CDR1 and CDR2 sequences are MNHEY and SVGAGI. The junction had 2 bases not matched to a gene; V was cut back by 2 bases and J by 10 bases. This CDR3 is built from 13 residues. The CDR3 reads CASSYRQGSPLHF. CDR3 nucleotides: TGTGCCAGCAGTTACCGACAGGGCTCACCCCTCCACTTT.